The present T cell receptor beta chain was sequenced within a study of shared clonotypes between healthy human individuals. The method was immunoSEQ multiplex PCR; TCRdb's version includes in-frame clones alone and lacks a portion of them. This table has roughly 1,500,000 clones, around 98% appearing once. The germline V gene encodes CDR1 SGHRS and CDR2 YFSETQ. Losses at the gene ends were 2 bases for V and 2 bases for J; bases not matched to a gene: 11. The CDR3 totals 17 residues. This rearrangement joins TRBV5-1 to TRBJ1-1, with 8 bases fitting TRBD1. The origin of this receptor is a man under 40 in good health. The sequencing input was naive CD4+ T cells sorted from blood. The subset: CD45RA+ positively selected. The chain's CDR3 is CASSLGQGWGQNTEAFF. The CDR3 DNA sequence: TGCGCCAGCAGCTTAGGACAGGGCTGGGGTCAAAACACTGAAGCTTTCTTT.